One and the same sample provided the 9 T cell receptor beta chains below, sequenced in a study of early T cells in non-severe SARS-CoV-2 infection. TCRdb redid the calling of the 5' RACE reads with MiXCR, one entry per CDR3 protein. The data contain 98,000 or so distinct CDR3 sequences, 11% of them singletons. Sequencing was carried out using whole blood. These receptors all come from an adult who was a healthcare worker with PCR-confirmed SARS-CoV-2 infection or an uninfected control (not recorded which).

CDR3 sequence: CSVEVRVNEQFF. In DNA form, the CDR3 reads TGCAGCGTTGAAGTAAGGGTGAATGAGCAGTTCTTC. The rearrangement uses TRBV29-1 and TRBJ2-1; D is ambiguous. The ends were cut back, 1 base at V and 7 bases at J, with 8 bases in the middle. This CDR3 region has 12 residues. Germline CDR1 SQVTM, CDR2 ANQGSEA.

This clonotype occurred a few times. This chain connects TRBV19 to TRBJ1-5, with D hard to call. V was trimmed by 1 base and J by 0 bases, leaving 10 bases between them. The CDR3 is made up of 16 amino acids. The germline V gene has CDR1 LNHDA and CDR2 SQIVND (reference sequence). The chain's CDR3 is CASSIVHRTSNQPQHF. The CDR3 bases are TGTGCCAGTAGTATAGTTCACAGAACTAGCAATCAGCCCCAGCATTTT.

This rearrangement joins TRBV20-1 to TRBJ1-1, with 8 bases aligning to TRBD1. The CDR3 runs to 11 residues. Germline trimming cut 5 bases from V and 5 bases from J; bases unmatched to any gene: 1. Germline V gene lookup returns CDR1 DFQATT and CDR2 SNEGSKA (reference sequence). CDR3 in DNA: TGCAGTGCTTGGGACAGGACTGAAGCTTTCTTT. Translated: CSAWDRTEAFF.

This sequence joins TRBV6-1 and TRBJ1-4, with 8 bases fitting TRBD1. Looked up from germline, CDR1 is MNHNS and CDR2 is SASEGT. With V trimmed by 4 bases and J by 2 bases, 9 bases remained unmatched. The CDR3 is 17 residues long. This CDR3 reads CASSGGDRRWTNEKLFF. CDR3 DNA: TGTGCCAGCAGTGGGGGGGACAGGCGGTGGACTAATGAAAAACTGTTTTTT.

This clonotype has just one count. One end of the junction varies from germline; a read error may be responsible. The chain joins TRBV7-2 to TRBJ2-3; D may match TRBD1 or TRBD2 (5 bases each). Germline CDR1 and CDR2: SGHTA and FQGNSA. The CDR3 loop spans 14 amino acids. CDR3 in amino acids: CANSLDGGTDTQYF. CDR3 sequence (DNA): TGTGCCAACAGCTTAGATGGGGGAACAGATACGCAGTATTTT. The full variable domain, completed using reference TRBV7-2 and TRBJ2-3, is GAGVSQSPSNKVTEKGKDVELRCDPISGHTALYWYRQSLGQGLEFLIYFQGNSAPDKSGLPSDRFSAERTGGSVSTLTIQRTQQEDSAVYLCANSLDGGTDTQYFGPGTRLTVL.

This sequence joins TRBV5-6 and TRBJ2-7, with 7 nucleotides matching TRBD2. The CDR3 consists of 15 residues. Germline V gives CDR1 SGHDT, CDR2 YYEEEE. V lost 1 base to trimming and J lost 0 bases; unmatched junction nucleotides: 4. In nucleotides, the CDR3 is TGTGCCAGCAGCTTGATCGGCGGGAGCTCCTACGAGCAGTACTTC. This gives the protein CASSLIGGSSYEQYF. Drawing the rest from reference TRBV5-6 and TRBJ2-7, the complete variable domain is DAGVTQSPTHLIKTRGQQVTLRCSPKSGHDTVSWYQQALGQGPQFIFQYYEEEERQRGNFPDRFSGHQFPNYSSELNVNALLLGDSALYLCASSLIGGSSYEQYFGPGTRLTVT.

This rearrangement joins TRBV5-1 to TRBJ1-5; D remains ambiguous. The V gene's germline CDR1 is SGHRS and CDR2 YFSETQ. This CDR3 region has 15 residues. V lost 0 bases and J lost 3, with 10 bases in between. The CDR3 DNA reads TGCGCCAGCAGCTTGGGAGGGAGGGACAATCAGCCCCAGCATTTT. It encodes CASSLGGRDNQPQHF. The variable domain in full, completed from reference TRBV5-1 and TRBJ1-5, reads KAGVTQTPRYLIKTRGQQVTLSCSPISGHRSVSWYQQTPGQGLQFLFEYFSETQRNKGNFPGRFSGRQFSNSRSEMNVSTLELGDSALYLCASSLGGRDNQPQHFGDGTRLSIL.

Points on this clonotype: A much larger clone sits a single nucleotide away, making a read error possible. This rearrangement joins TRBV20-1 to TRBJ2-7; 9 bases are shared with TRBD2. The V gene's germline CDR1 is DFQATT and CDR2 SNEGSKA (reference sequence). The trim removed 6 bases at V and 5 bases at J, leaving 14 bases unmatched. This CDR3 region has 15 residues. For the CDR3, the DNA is TGCAGTGCGACGGGACTAGCCATCGTTACCCACGAGCAGTACTTC. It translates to CSATGLAIVTHEQYF.

CDR3 in DNA: TGCAGCGCCGGACGACAGGGATCCCGCTCTGGCTACACCTTC. As protein: CSAGRQGSRSGYTF. V is TRBV29-1 and J is TRBJ1-2; 7 bases align to TRBD1. V lost 7 bases, J lost 7 bases, and 15 bases stayed unmatched. Germline CDR1 SQVTM, CDR2 ANQGSEA. This CDR3 has 14 residues.